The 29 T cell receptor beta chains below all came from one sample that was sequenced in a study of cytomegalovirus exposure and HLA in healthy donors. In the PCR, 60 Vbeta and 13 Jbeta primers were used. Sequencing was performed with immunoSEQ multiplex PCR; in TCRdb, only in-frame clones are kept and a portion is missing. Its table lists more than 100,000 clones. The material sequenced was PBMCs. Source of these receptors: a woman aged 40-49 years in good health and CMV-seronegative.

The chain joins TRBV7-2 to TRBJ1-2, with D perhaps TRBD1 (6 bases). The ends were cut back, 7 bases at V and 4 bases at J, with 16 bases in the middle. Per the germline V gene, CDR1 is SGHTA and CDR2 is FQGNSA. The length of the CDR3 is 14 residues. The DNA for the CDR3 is TGTGCCAGCACCGAGACAGGACCTATCTATGGCTACACCTTC. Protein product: CASTETGPIYGYTF.

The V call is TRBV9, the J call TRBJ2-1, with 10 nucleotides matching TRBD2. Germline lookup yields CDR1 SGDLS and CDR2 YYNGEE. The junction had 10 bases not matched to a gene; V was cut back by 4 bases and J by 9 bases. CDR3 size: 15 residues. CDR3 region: CASSSQRGGLGEQFF. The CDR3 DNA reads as TGTGCCAGCAGCTCACAGCGGGGGGGCCTTGGTGAGCAGTTCTTC.

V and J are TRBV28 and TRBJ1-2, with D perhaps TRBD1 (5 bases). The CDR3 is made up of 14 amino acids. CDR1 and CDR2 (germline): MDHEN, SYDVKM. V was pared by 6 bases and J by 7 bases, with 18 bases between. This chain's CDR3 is CASRPLGRASGYTF. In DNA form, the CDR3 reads TGTGCCAGCAGGCCGTTGGGGCGCGCAAGTGGCTACACCTTC.

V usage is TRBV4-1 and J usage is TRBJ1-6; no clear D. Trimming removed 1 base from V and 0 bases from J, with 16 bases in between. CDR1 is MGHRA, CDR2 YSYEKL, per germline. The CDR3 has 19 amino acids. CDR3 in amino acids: CASSQGLGGSSSYNSPLHF. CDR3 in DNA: TGCGCCAGCAGCCAAGGGCTGGGAGGCTCGAGCTCCTATAATTCACCCCTCCACTTT.

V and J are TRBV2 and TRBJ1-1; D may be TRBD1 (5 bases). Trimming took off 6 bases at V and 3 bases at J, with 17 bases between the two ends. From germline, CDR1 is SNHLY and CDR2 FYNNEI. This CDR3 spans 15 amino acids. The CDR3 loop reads CASRPRGPGDTEAFF. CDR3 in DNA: TGTGCCAGCAGGCCCCGGGGCCCGGGGGACACTGAAGCTTTCTTT.

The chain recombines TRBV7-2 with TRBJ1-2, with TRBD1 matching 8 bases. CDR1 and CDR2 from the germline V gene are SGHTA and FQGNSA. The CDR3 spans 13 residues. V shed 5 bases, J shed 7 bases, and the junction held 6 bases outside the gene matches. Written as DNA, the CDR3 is TGTGCCAGCAGCCAAAACGGACAGGGTGGCTACACCTTC. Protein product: CASSQNGQGGYTF.

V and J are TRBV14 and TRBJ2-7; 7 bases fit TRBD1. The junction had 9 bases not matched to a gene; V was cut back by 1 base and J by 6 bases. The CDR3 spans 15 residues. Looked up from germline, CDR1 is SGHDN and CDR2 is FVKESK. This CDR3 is CASSQAGTVTSEQYF. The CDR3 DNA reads TGTGCCAGCAGCCAAGCCGGGACAGTGACTTCCGAGCAGTACTTC.

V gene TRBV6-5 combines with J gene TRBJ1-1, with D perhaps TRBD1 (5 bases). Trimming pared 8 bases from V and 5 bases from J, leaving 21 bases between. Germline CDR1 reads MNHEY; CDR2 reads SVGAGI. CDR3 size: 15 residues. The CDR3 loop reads CASHPGGVSGTEAFF. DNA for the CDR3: TGTGCCAGCCATCCTGGGGGGGTGAGTGGGACTGAAGCTTTCTTT.

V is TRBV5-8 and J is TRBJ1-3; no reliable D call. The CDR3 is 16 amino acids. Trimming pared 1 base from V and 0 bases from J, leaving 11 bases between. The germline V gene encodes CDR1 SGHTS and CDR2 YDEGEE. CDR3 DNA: TGTGCCAGCAGCTTGACATTGGCTTACTCTGGAAACACCATATATTTT. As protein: CASSLTLAYSGNTIYF.

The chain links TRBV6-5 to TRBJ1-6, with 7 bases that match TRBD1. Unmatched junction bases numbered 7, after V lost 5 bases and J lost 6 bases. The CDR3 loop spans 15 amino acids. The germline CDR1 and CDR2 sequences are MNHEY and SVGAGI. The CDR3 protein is CASSPDRTPNSPLHF. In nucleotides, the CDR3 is TGTGCCAGCAGTCCGGACAGGACGCCTAATTCACCCCTCCACTTT.

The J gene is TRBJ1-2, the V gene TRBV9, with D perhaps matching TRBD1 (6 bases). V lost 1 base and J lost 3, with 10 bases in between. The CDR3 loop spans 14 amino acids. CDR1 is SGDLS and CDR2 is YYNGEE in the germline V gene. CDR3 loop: CASSVTGMDYGYTF. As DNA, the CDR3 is TGTGCCAGCAGCGTAACAGGGATGGACTATGGCTACACCTTC. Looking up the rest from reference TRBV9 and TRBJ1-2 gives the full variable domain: DSGVTQTPKHLITATGQRVTLRCSPRSGDLSVYWYQQSLDQGLQFLIQYYNGEERAKGNILERFSAQQFPDLHSELNLSSLELGDSALYFCASSVTGMDYGYTFGSGTRLTVV.

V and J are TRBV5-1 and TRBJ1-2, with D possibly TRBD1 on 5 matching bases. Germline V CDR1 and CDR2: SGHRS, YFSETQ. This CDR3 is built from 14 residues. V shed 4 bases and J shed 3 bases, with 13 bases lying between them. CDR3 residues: CASSHGGRDYGYTF. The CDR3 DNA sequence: TGCGCCAGCAGCCACGGGGGAAGAGACTATGGCTACACCTTC.

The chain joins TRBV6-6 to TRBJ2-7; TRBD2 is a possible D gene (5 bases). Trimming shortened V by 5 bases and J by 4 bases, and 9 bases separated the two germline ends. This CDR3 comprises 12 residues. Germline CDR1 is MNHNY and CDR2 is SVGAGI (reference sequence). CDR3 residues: CASSSTSYEQYF. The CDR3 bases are TGTGCCAGCAGTAGCACTAGTTACGAGCAGTACTTC.

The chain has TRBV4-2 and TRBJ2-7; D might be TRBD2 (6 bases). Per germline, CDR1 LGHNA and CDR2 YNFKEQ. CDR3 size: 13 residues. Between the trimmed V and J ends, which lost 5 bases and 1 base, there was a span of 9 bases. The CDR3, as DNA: TGTGCCAGCAGCGCGGGGCAGTCCTACGAGCAGTACTTC. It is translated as CASSAGQSYEQYF.

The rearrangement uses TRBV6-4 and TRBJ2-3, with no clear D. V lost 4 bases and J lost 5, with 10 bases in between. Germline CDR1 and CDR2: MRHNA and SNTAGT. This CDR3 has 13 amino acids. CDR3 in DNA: TGTGCCAGCAGTGTAGAAGAGAGAGATACGCAGTATTTT. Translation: CASSVEERDTQYF.

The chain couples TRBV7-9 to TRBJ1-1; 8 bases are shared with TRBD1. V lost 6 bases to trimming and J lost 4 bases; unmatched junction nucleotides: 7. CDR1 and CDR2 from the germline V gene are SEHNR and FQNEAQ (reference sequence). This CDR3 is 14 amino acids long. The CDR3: CASRSQGGFTEAFF. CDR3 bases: TGTGCCAGCAGGTCACAGGGGGGTTTCACTGAAGCTTTCTTT.

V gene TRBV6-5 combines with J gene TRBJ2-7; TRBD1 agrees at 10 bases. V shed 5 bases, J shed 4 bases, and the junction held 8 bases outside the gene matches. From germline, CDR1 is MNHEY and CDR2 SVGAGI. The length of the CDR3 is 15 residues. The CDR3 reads CASSPRQGAVYEQYV. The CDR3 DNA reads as TGTGCCAGCAGTCCGCGACAGGGGGCGGTTTACGAGCAGTACGTC.

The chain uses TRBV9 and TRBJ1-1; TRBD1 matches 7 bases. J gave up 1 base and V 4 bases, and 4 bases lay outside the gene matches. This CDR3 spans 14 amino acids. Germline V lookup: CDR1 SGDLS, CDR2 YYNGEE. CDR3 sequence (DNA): TGTGCCAGCAGCCCTCGGACAGGGAACACTGAAGCTTTCTTT. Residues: CASSPRTGNTEAFF.

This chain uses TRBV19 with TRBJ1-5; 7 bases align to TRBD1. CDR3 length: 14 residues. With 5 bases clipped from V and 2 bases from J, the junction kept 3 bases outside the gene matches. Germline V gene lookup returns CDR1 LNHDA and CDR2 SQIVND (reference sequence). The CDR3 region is CASSRQGRNQPQHF. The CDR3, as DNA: TGTGCCAGTAGTCGACAGGGTCGCAATCAGCCCCAGCATTTT. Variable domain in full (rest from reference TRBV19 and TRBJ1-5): DGGITQSPKYLFRKEGQNVTLSCEQNLNHDAMYWYRQDPGQGLRLIYYSQIVNDFQKGDIAEGYSVSREKKESFPLTVTSAQKNPTAFYLCASSRQGRNQPQHFGDGTRLSIL.

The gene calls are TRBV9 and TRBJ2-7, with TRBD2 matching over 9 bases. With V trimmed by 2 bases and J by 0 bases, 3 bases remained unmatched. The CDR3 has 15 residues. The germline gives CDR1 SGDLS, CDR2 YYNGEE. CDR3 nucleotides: TGTGCCAGCAGCGTCGCGGGGGGGCCCTCCTACGAGCAGTACTTC. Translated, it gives CASSVAGGPSYEQYF.

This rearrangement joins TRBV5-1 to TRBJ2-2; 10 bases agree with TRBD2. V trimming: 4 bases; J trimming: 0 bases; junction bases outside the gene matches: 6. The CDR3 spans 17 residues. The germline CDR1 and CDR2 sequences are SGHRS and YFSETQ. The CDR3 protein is CASSLLLAGTNTGELFF. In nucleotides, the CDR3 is TGCGCCAGCAGCCTGCTACTAGCGGGGACGAACACCGGGGAGCTGTTTTTT.

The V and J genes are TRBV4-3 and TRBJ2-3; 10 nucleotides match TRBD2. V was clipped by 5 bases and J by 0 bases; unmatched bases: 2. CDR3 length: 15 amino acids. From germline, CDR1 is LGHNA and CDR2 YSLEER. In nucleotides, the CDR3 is TGCGCCAGCAGCTTAGCGGGGGGTAGCACAGATACGCAGTATTTT. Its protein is CASSLAGGSTDTQYF.

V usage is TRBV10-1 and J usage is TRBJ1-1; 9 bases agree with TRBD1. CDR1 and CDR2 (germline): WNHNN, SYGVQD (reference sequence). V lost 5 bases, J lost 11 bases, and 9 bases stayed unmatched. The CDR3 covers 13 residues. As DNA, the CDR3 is TGCGCCAGCAGTCTGAACAGGGGGCCGGAGGCTTTCTTT. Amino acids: CASSLNRGPEAFF.

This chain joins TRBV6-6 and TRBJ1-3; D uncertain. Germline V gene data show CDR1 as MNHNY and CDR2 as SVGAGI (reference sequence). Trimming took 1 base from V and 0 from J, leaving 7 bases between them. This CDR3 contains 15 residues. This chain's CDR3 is CASSYWQNSGNTIYF. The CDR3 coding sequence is TGTGCCAGCAGTTACTGGCAGAACTCTGGAAACACCATATATTTT.

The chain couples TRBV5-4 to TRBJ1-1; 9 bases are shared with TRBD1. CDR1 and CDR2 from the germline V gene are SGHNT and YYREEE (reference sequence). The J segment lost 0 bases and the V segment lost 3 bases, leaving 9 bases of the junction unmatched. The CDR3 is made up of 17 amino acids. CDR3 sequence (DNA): TGTGCCAGCAGCTCCGACAGGGGACAGGGAATGAACACTGAAGCTTTCTTT. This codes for CASSSDRGQGMNTEAFF.

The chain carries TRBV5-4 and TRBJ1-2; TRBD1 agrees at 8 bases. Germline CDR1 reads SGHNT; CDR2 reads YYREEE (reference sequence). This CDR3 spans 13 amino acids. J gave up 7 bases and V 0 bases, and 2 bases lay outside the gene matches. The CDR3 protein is CASSLDRGSGYTF. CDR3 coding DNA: TGTGCCAGCAGCTTGGACAGGGGGTCTGGCTACACCTTC.

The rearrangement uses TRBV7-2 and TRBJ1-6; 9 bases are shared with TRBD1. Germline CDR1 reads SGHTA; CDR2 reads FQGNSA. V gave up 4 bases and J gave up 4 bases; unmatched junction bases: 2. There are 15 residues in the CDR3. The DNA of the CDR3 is TGTGCCAGCAGCTACGGACAGGGGTATAATTCACCCCTCCACTTT. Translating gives CASSYGQGYNSPLHF.

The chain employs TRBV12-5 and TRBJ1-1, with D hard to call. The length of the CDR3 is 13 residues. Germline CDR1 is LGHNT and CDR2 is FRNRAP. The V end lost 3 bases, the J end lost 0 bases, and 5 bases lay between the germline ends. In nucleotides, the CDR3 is TGTGCTAGTGGTTTAGAGTTGAACACTGAAGCTTTCTTT. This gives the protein CASGLELNTEAFF.

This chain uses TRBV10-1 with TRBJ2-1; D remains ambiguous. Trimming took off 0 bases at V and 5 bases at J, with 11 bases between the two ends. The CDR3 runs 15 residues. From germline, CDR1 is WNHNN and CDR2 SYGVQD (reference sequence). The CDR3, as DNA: TGCGCCAGCAGTGAGTCGAAGATCCCTAACAATGAGCAGTTCTTC. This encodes CASSESKIPNNEQFF.